This TCR beta chain derives from a study of blood T cells in healthy people across ages. Broader study findings: With unsorted PBMCs, a conclusive comparison of naive versus antigen-experienced cells was not possible. The study regarded diversity estimates from one million T cells as underestimates. The long-lived group displayed more naive CD4+ cells, plus higher diversity, than the aged donors did.

With a J-beta primer mix and a sample-barcoded 5' primer, a second PCR ran 7 to 11 cycles. TCRdb processed the 5' RACE reads anew with MiXCR; each CDR3 protein has one entry. The sample includes roughly 680,000 distinct CDR3 sequences, 40% to 65% of them seen just once. Per the germline V gene, CDR1 is SGDLS and CDR2 is YYNGEE. V was trimmed by 2 bases and J by 1 base, leaving 15 bases between them. CDR3 size: 17 residues. A remark on this clonotype: What it binds is unknown.

This chain links TRBV9 with TRBJ2-2, with D hard to call. The clonotype was recovered from a woman aged 80 or over in good health. Sequencing was carried out using blood. CDR3 sequence (DNA): TGTGCCAGCAGCGTCCCCCCGAGCGTCTTGAACACCGGGGAGCTGTTTTTT. This sequence encodes CASSVPPSVLNTGELFF.